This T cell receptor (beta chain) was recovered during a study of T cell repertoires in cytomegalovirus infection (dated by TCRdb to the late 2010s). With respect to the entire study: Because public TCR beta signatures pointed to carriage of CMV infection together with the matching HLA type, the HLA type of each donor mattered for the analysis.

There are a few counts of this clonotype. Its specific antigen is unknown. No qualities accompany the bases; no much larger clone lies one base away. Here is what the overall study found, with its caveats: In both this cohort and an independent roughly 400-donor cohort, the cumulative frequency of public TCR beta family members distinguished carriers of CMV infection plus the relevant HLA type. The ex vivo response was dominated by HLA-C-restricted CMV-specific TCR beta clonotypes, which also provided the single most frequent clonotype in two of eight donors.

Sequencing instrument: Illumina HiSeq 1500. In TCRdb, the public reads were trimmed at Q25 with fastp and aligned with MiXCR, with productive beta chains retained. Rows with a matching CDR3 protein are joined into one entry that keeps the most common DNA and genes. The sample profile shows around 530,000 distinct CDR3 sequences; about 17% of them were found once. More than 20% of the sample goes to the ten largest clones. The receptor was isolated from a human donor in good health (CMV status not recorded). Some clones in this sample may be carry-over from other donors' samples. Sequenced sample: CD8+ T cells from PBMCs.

Here the CDR3 is given as CASSGGAKNTGELFF. The bases are TGTGCCAGCAGCGGAGGAGCAAAGAACACCGGGGAGCTGTTTTTT. The receptor chain draws on TRBV11-3 and TRBJ2-2; a weak D assignment points to TRBD2 (5 bases agree). The CDR3, from cysteine to phenylalanine, totals 15 residues. Only the CDR3 region is kept as DNA, spanning 45 bases read in frame from base 1. From the germline V gene, CDR1 is SGHNT and CDR2 is YENEEA. V is clipped by 5 bases and J by 1 base, and the sequence between their germline boundaries is 11 bases long.